This TCR beta chain stems from a study of tumor-infiltrating lymphocytes in localized non-small cell lung cancer. Germline CDR1 and CDR2: SGHRS and YFSETQ. V was trimmed by 0 bases and J by 4 bases, leaving 4 bases between them. The CDR3 totals 12 residues. TCRdb's copy holds only in-frame clones and misses some; the assay was immunoSEQ multiplex PCR. The sample lists roughly 14,000 clones, 65% to 90% occurring once. The chain carries TRBV5-1 and TRBJ1-2; D not certain. This sequence originates from a human donor with non-small cell lung cancer. Sequencing input: lung tumor tissue. The CDR3 DNA sequence: TGCGCCAGCAGCTTGGAGGGCTATGGCTACACCTTC. This translates into CASSLEGYGYTF.